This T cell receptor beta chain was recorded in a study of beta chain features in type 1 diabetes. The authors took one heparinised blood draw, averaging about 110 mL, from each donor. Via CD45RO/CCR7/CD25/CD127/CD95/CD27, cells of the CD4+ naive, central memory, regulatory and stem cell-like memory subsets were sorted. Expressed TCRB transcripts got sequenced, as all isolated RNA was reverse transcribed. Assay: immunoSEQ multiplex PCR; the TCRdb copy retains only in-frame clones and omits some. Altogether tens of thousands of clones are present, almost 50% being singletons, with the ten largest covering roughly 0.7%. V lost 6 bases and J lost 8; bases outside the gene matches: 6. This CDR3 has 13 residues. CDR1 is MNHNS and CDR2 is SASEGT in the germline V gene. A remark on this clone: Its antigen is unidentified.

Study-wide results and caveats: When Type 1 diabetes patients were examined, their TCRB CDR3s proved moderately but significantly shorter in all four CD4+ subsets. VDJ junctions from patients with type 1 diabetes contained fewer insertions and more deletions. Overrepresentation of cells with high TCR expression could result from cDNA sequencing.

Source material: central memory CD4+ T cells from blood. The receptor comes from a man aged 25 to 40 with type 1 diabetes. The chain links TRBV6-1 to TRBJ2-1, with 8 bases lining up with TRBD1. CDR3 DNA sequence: TGTGCCAGCAGGGGAGACAGGGGCCATGAGCAGTTCTTC. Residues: CASRGDRGHEQFF.